These 27 T cell receptor beta chains were sequenced from one sample in a study of OX40 agonist ivuxolimab in advanced cancers. This table comes from immunoSEQ multiplex PCR, and its TCRdb copy is limited to in-frame clones, with some not included. The table has about 43,000 clones, about 90% seen once; the top ten hold just under 15%. The sample here was CD4+ or CD8+ T cells sorted from blood, taken in a trial of the OX40 agonist ivuxolimab. Receptors originate from an adult with an advanced solid tumor such as melanoma, head and neck, liver or kidney cancer.

This chain links TRBV6-7 with TRBJ1-6; no clear D. TRBV6-7 is classed as an ORF, of uncertain function. The length of the CDR3 is 13 residues. V dropped 7 bases and J dropped 5 bases, with 9 bases sitting between them. CDR3 bases: TGTGCCAGCATTAATGGTCATAATTCACCCCTCCACTTT. This encodes CASINGHNSPLHF.

By sample share, this clone is medium-sized. CDR3 sequence: CASSPFIAGGYTGELFF. CDR3 nucleotides: TGTGCCAGCAGCCCCTTCATAGCGGGAGGTTACACCGGGGAGCTGTTTTTT. The chain is built from TRBV27 and TRBJ2-2; 10 nucleotides match TRBD2. Trimming took 6 bases from V and 3 from J; bases not matched to a gene: 10. The CDR3 runs 17 residues. Looked up from germline, CDR1 is MNHEY and CDR2 is SMNVEV (reference sequence).

This sequence joins TRBV27 and TRBJ1-1; D gene ambiguous. Trimming took 6 bases from V and 1 from J, leaving 15 bases between them. Germline V gene data show CDR1 as MNHEY and CDR2 as SMNVEV (reference sequence). The CDR3 contains 15 residues. The CDR3 sequence is CASSTSGTGNTEAFF. The CDR3, as DNA: TGTGCCAGCAGCACCTCAGGCACCGGGAACACTGAAGCTTTCTTT.

This chain links TRBV19 with TRBJ1-5; maybe TRBD1 (6 bases). CDR3 length: 13 residues. Per germline, CDR1 LNHDA and CDR2 SQIVND (reference sequence). The V end was cut by 5 bases, the J end by 6 bases, with 11 bases between. The CDR3 protein is CASSWGAGQPQHF. As DNA, the CDR3 is TGTGCCAGTAGTTGGGGGGCCGGTCAGCCCCAGCATTTT.

The rearrangement uses TRBV28 and TRBJ1-1; D call uncertain. Per germline, CDR1 MDHEN and CDR2 SYDVKM. Trimming left V 3 bases short and J 1 base short, with 6 bases between. The CDR3 totals 13 residues. The CDR3 nucleotides read TGTGCCAGCAGTTTCGCCGGGAACACTGAAGCTTTCTTT. Its protein product is CASSFAGNTEAFF. Filled out from reference TRBV28 and TRBJ1-1, the complete variable domain reads DVKVTQSSRYLVKRTGEKVFLECVQDMDHENMFWYRQDPGLGLRLIYFSYDVKMKEKGDIPEGYSVSREKKERFSLILESASTNQTSMYLCASSFAGNTEAFFGQGTRLTVV.

This clone was recorded once. The V gene is TRBV7-9, the J gene TRBJ2-3; 11 nucleotides agree with TRBD2. Germline values: CDR1 SEHNR, CDR2 FQNEAQ (reference sequence). V trimming: 4 bases; J trimming: 2 bases; junction bases outside the gene matches: 5. This CDR3 region has 16 residues. The DNA of the CDR3 is TGTGCCAGCAGCTCATATAGCGGGGGGGACACAGATACGCAGTATTTT. Translation gives CASSSYSGGDTDTQYF.

The chain is built from TRBV7-4 and TRBJ2-7; 7 nucleotides line up with TRBD1. The CDR3 is 15 residues long. Germline lookup yields CDR1 SGHVT and CDR2 SQSDAQ. V dropped 5 bases and J dropped 2; count of bases not matched to a gene: 9. This chain's CDR3 is CASSAGGHATYEQYF. Here the CDR3 DNA reads TGTGCCAGCAGCGCAGGGGGACACGCGACCTACGAGCAGTACTTC.

The chain is built from TRBV9 and TRBJ2-3; TRBD2 agrees at 8 bases. This CDR3 spans 14 amino acids. The junction had 6 bases not matched to a gene; V was cut back by 7 bases and J by 2 bases. Looked up from germline, CDR1 is SGDLS and CDR2 is YYNGEE. In DNA, the CDR3 is TGTGCCAGCTCAACAGCGGGAGACACAGATACGCAGTATTTT. Translated: CASSTAGDTDTQYF.

Turning to this clone: The junction departs from germline at one end; a sequencing error may be responsible. The rearrangement uses TRBV19 and TRBJ1-1; D call uncertain. In germline, CDR1 is LNHDA, CDR2 SQIVND (reference sequence). CDR3 length: 12 residues. The CDR3 region is CASSLENTEAFF. The CDR3 region has the DNA TGTGCCAGTAGTCTAGAGAACACTGAAGCTTTCTTT.

The chain carries TRBV20-1 and TRBJ1-1, with D perhaps matching TRBD1 (5 bases). This CDR3 is built from 10 residues. Germline V lookup: CDR1 DFQATT, CDR2 SNEGSKA (reference sequence). Trimming removed 2 bases from V and 11 bases from J, with 9 bases in between. The CDR3 region is CSARKGLAFF. The CDR3, as DNA: TGCAGTGCTAGAAAGGGGCTCGCTTTCTTT.

The CDR3 reads CASSTGRARYNEQFF. CDR3 nucleotides: TGTGCCAGCAGCACCGGGAGGGCCAGGTACAATGAGCAGTTCTTC. The chain recombines TRBV21-1 with TRBJ2-1; the DNA was not compared with TRBD2, the D call given in the table. TRBV21-1 is noted as a pseudogene. The CDR3 is 15 amino acids.

The chain uses TRBV7-9 and TRBJ1-4; 9 nucleotides align to TRBD1. The CDR3 has 16 residues. Germline CDR1 is SEHNR and CDR2 is FQNEAQ (reference sequence). Germline trimming cut 5 bases from V and 3 bases from J; bases unmatched to any gene: 7. CDR3 sequence reads: CASSPWDRAANEKLFF. The CDR3 DNA follows: TGTGCCAGCAGCCCCTGGGACAGGGCGGCTAATGAAAAACTGTTTTTT.

The chain recombines TRBV7-9 with TRBJ1-1, with D unresolved. Looked up from germline, CDR1 is SEHNR and CDR2 is FQNEAQ (reference sequence). This CDR3 has 13 residues. V lost 3 bases to trimming and J lost 1 base, with 6 bases between them. The CDR3 region is CASSFEGNTEAFF. CDR3 in DNA: TGTGCCAGCAGCTTTGAAGGGAACACTGAAGCTTTCTTT.

The CDR3 region is CASSLWGRDADTQYF. For the CDR3, the DNA is TGTGCCAGCAGCTTATGGGGTCGGGACGCCGATACGCAGTATTTT. V usage is TRBV11-2 and J usage is TRBJ2-3; D is possibly TRBD1 or TRBD2 (5 bases each). Trimming left V 2 bases short and J 6 bases short, with 15 bases between. The CDR3 runs 15 residues. Germline V CDR1 and CDR2: SGHAT, FQNNGV.

The chain carries TRBV5-6 and TRBJ2-7; the D call may be TRBD1 or TRBD2 (5 bases each). V was pared by 3 bases and J by 0 bases, with 10 bases between. Germline lookup yields CDR1 SGHDT and CDR2 YYEEEE. This CDR3 is built from 14 residues. The CDR3 nucleotides are TGTGCCAGCAGCTGGGGGACCAGCTCCTACGAGCAGTACGTC. Residues: CASSWGTSSYEQYV.

J is TRBJ1-6 and V is TRBV28; TRBD1 matches 7 bases. CDR3 length: 16 residues. Germline V lookup: CDR1 MDHEN, CDR2 SYDVKM. V lost 10 bases and J lost 4; bases outside the gene matches: 13. CDR3 loop: CATERIRGQYNSPLHF. The CDR3 DNA sequence: TGTGCCACCGAGAGAATACGGGGACAGTATAATTCACCCCTCCACTTT.

The chain employs TRBV7-7 and TRBJ2-5; 8 bases map to TRBD2. The CDR3 loop spans 14 amino acids. Germline CDR1 is SSHAT and CDR2 is FNYEAQ (reference sequence). V lost 1 base to trimming and J lost 5 bases; unmatched junction nucleotides: 3. CDR3 region: CASSLDGTSETQYF. The CDR3 nucleotides read TGTGCCAGCAGCTTAGATGGGACTAGTGAGACCCAGTACTTC.

The chain employs TRBV4-1 and TRBJ1-6, with TRBD1 matching 10 bases. Per germline, CDR1 MGHRA and CDR2 YSYEKL. Germline trimming cut 3 bases from V and 8 bases from J; bases unmatched to any gene: 7. This CDR3 has 16 residues. CDR3 region: CASSQSPGQGYSPLHF. The CDR3 DNA reads as TGCGCCAGCAGCCAGAGTCCGGGACAGGGGTATTCACCCCTCCACTTT.

This chain uses TRBV6-1 with TRBJ2-3, with TRBD2 matching 12 bases. Losses at the gene ends were 8 bases for V and 0 bases for J; bases not matched to a gene: 3. Germline lookup yields CDR1 MNHNS and CDR2 SASEGT. There are 15 residues in the CDR3. CDR3 loop: CASGTSGGSTDTQYF. DNA of the CDR3: TGTGCCAGCGGAACTAGCGGGGGGAGCACAGATACGCAGTATTTT.

The chain carries TRBV9 and TRBJ2-1; 8 positions agree with TRBD2. The CDR3 extends over 16 amino acids. Germline CDR1 SGDLS, CDR2 YYNGEE. V dropped 0 bases and J dropped 5; count of bases not matched to a gene: 7. The CDR3: CASSVVGSGSDNEQFF. The CDR3 DNA sequence: TGTGCCAGCAGCGTAGTTGGGAGCGGGAGTGACAATGAGCAGTTCTTC.

By sample share, this clone is medium-sized. J is TRBJ1-5 and V is TRBV2; no definite D call. V lost 4 bases, J lost 3 bases, and 10 bases lay in between. This CDR3 region has 14 residues. The germline V gene has CDR1 SNHLY and CDR2 FYNNEI. The CDR3 DNA reads as TGTGCCAGCAGTGGTGGGCAGACCAATCAGCCCCAGCATTTT. It specifies CASSGGQTNQPQHF.

The chain combines TRBV5-5 with TRBJ2-7, with a possible D match to TRBD1 (5 bases). CDR1 is SGHKS, CDR2 YYEKEE, per germline (reference sequence). The CDR3 is 13 residues long. V lost 1 base and J lost 2, with 7 bases in between. The CDR3 DNA reads as TGTGCCAGCAGCTTGTCAGGGCCCTACGAGCAGTACGTC. Encoded protein: CASSLSGPYEQYV.

V and J are TRBV4-1 and TRBJ2-7; no firm D call. V gave up 1 base and J gave up 0 bases, with 7 bases separating them. Germline values: CDR1 MGHRA, CDR2 YSYEKL. CDR3 length: 14 amino acids. The DNA of the CDR3 is TGCGCCAGCAGCCAAGGGGCCAACTCCTACGAGCAGTACTTC. Translation: CASSQGANSYEQYF.

The chain recombines TRBV15 with TRBJ2-1; D remains ambiguous. Germline loops: CDR1 LNHNV, CDR2 YYDKDF (reference sequence). The CDR3 totals 15 residues. The V and J ends lost 1 base and 6 bases respectively, with 13 bases between them. The CDR3, as DNA: TGTGCCACCAGCAGAGGAGGAGCCTTCCTCAATGAGCAGTTCTTC. Amino acids: CATSRGGAFLNEQFF.

This chain links TRBV6-1 with TRBJ2-2; TRBD1 or TRBD2 may be the D gene (5 bases each). V was clipped by 2 bases and J by 6 bases, with 7 bases between them. Germline-derived CDR1 and CDR2 are MNHNS and SASEGT. The CDR3 is made up of 13 amino acids. As DNA, the CDR3 is TGTGCCAGCAGTGAAAGAGGGGCCGGGGAGCTGTTTTTT. Its translation is CASSERGAGELFF.

The chain carries TRBV7-9 and TRBJ1-4; D is ambiguous. Germline V gives CDR1 SEHNR, CDR2 FQNEAQ (reference sequence). This CDR3 has 15 residues. V was clipped by 5 bases and J by 2 bases, with 12 bases between them. CDR3 region: CASSRRLGTNEKLFF. CDR3 coding DNA: TGTGCCAGCAGCCGCCGCCTGGGGACTAATGAAAAACTGTTTTTT. Combining the CDR3 with reference TRBV7-9 and TRBJ1-4 gives the whole variable domain DTGVSQNPRHKITKRGQNVTFRCDPISEHNRLYWYRQTLGQGPEFLTYFQNEAQLEKSRLLSDRFSAERPKGSFSTLEIQRTEQGDSAMYLCASSRRLGTNEKLFFGSGTQLSVL.

The chain carries TRBV19 and TRBJ1-5, with TRBD1 identical over 7 bases. Germline CDR1 LNHDA, CDR2 SQIVND (reference sequence). V shed 4 bases, J shed 5 bases, and the junction held 8 bases outside the gene matches. The CDR3 is 15 residues long. CDR3 sequence reads: CASSTGQEPYQPQHF. DNA for the CDR3: TGTGCCAGTAGTACCGGACAGGAGCCGTATCAGCCCCAGCATTTT.